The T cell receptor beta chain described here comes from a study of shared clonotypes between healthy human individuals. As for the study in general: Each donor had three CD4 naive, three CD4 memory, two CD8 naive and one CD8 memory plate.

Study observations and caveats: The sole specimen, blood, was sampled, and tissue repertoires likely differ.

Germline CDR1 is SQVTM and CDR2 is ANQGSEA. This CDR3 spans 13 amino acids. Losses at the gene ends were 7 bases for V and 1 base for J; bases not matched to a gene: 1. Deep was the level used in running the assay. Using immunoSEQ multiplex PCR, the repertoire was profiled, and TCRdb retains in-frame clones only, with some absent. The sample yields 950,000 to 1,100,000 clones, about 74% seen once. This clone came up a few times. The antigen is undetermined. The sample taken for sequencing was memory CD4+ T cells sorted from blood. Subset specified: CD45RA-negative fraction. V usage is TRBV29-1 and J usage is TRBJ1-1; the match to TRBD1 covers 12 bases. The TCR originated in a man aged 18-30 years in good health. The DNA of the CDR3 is TGCAGCGGGGACAGGGGGCAGAACACTGAAGCTTTCTTT. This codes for CSGDRGQNTEAFF.